The entry below gives a single T cell receptor beta chain sequence along with its context. What it binds is not known. In the source study's methods: Matches were rare between published virus-specific TCRB sequences and patient CD8+ clones exceeding 1%. Some clones are missing from TCRdb's copy, which holds only in-frame ones; the method was immunoSEQ multiplex PCR. Clonal size and the V and J genes are those of that table, whereas D and trimming came from the DNA. The sample shows 25,000 to 35,000 clones, 80% to 85% of them seen only once. These data belong to a study of somatic mutations in cytotoxic T cells in rheumatoid arthritis. Study-wide points: In rheumatoid arthritis patients, unlike healthy controls, CD8+ clonality rose with age. Rheumatoid arthritis patients showed slight TRBV07 underrepresentation, unadjusted for multiple comparisons. Statistically, CD8+ T-cell clonality was not significantly distinct between individuals with rheumatoid arthritis and age-matched healthy controls.

The V end was cut by 2 bases, the J end by 4 bases, with 13 bases between. The CDR3 extends over 15 amino acids. The germline V gene has CDR1 MNHNS and CDR2 SASEGT. This receptor was obtained from an adult with rheumatoid arthritis. V is TRBV6-1 and J is TRBJ2-3; D unclear. Material for sequencing was CD8+ T cells sorted from blood. The chain's CDR3 is CASSEIGGGPDTQYF. In DNA form, the CDR3 reads TGTGCCAGCAGTGAAATAGGTGGCGGTCCAGATACGCAGTATTTT.